The 4 T cell receptor beta chains given below trace back to one sample, sequenced in a study of response to subunit inactivated influenza vaccine. TCRdb re-called the RT-PCR reads with MiXCR, one entry per CDR3 protein. This sample yields over 750,000 distinct CDR3 sequences, of which around 21% are seen a single time; roughly 10% belongs to the top ten. The sample consisted of PBMCs from blood, taken approximately 5 days after vaccination. Every receptor here comes from a man in his forties or fifties who received an inactivated influenza vaccine.

This clonotype was seen a few times. The chain links TRBV7-2 to TRBJ2-6; no firm D call. The germline V and J ends were trimmed by 5 bases and 2 bases, with 10 bases remaining between them. CDR3 length: 15 residues. Germline V CDR1 and CDR2: SGHTA, FQGNSA. The CDR3 DNA follows: TGTGCCAGCAGCCCGGAAAGCGCTGGGGCCAACGTCCTGACTTTC. Translating gives CASSPESAGANVLTF. The whole variable domain, remainder taken from reference TRBV7-2 and TRBJ2-6, is GAGVSQSPSNKVTEKGKDVELRCDPISGHTALYWYRQSLGQGLEFLIYFQGNSAPDKSGLPSDRFSAERTGGSVSTLTIQRTQQEDSAVYLCASSPESAGANVLTFGAGSRLTVL.

In its sample, this clonotype was seen a few times. The chain is built from TRBV28 and TRBJ1-2; possible D gene TRBD1, 5 bases. Germline CDR1 MDHEN, CDR2 SYDVKM. CDR3 length equals 13 residues. Between the trimmed V and J ends, which lost 10 bases and 2 bases, there was a span of 14 bases. The CDR3 DNA is TGTGCCACCTGCCGGGCAGGGAACTATGGCTACACCTTC. It specifies CATCRAGNYGYTF.

In its sample, this clonotype was seen a few times. The CDR3 sequence is CSVEDRGAAFGEQYF. The CDR3 region has the DNA TGCAGCGTTGAAGATCGGGGGGCAGCGTTTGGGGAGCAGTACTTC. The V call is TRBV29-1, the J call TRBJ2-7; a possible D gene is TRBD2 (7 bases). The CDR3 extends over 15 amino acids. Germline CDR1 reads SQVTM; CDR2 reads ANQGSEA. The V gene lost 0 bases and the J gene lost 7 bases, with 19 bases spanning the gap.

The J gene is TRBJ2-3, the V gene TRBV10-3, with TRBD1 matching over 7 bases. This CDR3 has 15 residues. V shed 6 bases, J shed 0 bases, and the junction held 6 bases outside the gene matches. The germline V gene encodes CDR1 ENHRY and CDR2 SYGVKD. The CDR3 sequence is CAISGDSRSTDTQYF. Written as DNA, the CDR3 is TGTGCCATCAGCGGGGACAGCCGGAGCACAGATACGCAGTATTTT.